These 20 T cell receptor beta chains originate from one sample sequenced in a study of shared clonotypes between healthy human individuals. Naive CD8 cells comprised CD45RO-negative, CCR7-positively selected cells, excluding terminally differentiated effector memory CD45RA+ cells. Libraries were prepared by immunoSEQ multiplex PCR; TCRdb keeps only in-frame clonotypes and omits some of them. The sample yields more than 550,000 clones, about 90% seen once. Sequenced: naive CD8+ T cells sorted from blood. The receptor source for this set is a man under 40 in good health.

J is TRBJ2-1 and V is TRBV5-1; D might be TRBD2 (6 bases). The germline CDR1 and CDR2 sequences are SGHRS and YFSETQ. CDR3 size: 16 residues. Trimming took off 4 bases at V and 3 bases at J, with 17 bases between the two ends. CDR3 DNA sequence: TGCGCCAGCAGCGCCGCCGGGACTGGTGGCTACAATGAGCAGTTCTTC. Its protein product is CASSAAGTGGYNEQFF.

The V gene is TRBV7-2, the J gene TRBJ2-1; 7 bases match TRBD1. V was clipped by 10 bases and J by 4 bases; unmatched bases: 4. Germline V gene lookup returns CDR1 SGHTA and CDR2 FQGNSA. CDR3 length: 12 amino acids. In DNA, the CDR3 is TGTGCCACCCTACAGGGGTACAATGAGCAGTTCTTC. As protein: CATLQGYNEQFF.

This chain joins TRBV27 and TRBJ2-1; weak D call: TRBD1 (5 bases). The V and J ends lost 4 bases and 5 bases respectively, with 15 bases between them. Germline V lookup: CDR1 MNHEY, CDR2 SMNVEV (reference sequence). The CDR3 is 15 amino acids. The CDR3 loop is CASSSRGFTNNEQFF. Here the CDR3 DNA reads TGTGCCAGCAGTTCAAGGGGCTTCACTAACAATGAGCAGTTCTTC.

The CDR3 sequence is CASSRTGEVYEQYF. The CDR3 region has the DNA TGTGCCAGCAGCAGGACAGGGGAGGTCTACGAGCAGTACTTC. V gene TRBV6-1 combines with J gene TRBJ2-7; 9 bases align to TRBD1. Germline CDR1 MNHNS, CDR2 SASEGT. V was pared by 6 bases and J by 3 bases, with 6 bases of the junction left unmatched. The CDR3 has 14 residues.

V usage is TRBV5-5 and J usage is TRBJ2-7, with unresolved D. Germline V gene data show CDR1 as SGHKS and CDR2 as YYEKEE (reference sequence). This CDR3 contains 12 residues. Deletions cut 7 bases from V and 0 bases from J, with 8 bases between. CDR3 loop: CASDGFSYEQYF. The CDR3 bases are TGTGCCAGCGACGGATTCTCCTACGAGCAGTACTTC.

CDR3 loop: CASSPRTGIQPQHF. The CDR3 nucleotides read TGTGCCAGCAGTCCCCGGACAGGGATTCAGCCCCAGCATTTT. The V call is TRBV28, the J call TRBJ1-5, with 8 bases identical to TRBD1. Germline trimming cut 5 bases from V and 6 bases from J; bases unmatched to any gene: 6. This CDR3 has 14 residues. Germline CDR1 reads MDHEN; CDR2 reads SYDVKM.

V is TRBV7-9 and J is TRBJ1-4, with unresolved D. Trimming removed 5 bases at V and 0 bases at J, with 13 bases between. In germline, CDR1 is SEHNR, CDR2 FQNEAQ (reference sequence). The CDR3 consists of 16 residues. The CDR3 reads CASSPTRGSTNEKLFF. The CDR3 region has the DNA TGTGCCAGCAGCCCTACCCGGGGTTCAACTAATGAAAAACTGTTTTTT.

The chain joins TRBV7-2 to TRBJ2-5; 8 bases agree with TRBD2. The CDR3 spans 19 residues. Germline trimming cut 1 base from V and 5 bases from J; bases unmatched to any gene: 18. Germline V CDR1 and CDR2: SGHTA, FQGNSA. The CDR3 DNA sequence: TGTGCCAGCAGCTTAGGTGATCCCGTGCGGGAGGTGGCCTATGAGACCCAGTACTTC. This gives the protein CASSLGDPVREVAYETQYF.

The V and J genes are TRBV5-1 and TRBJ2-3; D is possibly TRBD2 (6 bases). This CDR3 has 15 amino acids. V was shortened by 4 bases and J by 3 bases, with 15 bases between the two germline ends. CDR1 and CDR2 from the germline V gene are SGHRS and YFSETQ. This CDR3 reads CASSPTAGSTDTQYF. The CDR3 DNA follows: TGCGCCAGCAGCCCAACCGCGGGATCGACAGATACGCAGTATTTT.

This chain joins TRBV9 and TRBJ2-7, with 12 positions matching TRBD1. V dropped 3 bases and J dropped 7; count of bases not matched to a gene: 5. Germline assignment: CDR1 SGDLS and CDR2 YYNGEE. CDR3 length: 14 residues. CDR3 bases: TGTGCCAGCAGCGGGGGACAGGGGGCGAGAGAGCAGTACTTC. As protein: CASSGGQGAREQYF.

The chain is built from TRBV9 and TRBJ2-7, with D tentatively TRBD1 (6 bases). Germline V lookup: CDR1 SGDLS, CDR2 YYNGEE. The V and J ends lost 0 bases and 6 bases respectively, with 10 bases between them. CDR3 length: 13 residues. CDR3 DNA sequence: TGTGCCAGCAGCGTAGATGGGGGCCCCGAGCAGTACTTC. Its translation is CASSVDGGPEQYF.

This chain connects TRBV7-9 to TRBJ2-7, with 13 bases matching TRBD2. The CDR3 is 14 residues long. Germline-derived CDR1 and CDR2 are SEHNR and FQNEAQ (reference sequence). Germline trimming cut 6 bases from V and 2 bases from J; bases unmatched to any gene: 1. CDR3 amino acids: CASRGTSGTYEQYF. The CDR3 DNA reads TGTGCCAGCAGGGGGACTAGCGGGACCTACGAGCAGTACTTC.

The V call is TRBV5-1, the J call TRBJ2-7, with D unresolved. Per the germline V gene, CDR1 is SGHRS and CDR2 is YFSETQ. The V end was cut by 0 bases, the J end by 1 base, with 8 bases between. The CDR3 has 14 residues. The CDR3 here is CASSLDGPSYEQYF. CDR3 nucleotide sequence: TGCGCCAGCAGCTTGGACGGGCCGTCCTACGAGCAGTACTTC.

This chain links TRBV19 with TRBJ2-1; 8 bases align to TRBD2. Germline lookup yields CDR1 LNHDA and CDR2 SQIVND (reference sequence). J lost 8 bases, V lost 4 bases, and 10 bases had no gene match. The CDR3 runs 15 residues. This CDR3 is CASSNSGTRDYEQFF. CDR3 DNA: TGTGCCAGTAGTAACAGCGGGACTAGAGATTATGAGCAGTTCTTC.

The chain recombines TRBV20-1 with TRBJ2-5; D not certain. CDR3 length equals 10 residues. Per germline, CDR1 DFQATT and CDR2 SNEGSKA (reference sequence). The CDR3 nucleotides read TGCAGCACGATAAGACAGACCCAGTACTTC. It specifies CSTIRQTQYF.

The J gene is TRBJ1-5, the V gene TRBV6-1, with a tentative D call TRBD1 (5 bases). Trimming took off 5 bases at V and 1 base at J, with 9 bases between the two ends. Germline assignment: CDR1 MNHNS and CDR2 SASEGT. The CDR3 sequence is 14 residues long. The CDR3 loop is CASSNRQSNQPQHF. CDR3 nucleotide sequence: TGTGCCAGCAGTAACCGACAGAGCAATCAGCCCCAGCATTTT.

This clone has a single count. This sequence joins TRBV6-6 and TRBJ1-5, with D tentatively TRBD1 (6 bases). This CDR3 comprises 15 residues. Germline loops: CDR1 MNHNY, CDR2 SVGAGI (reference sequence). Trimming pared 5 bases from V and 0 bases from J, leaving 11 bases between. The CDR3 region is CASSHRTVSNQPQHF. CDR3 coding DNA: TGTGCCAGCAGTCACCGGACAGTTAGCAATCAGCCCCAGCATTTT.

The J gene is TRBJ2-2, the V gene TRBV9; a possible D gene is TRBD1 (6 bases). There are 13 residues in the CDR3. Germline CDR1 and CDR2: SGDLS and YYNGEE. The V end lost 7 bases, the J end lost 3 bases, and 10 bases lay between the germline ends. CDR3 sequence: CASHRADTGELFF. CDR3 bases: TGTGCCAGCCACAGGGCGGACACCGGGGAGCTGTTTTTT.

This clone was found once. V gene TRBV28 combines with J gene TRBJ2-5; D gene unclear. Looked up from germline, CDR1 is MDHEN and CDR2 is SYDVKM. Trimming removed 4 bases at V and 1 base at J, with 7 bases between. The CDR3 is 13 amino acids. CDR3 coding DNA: TGTGCCAGCAGTTCAAGGATCCAAGAGACCCAGTACTTC. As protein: CASSSRIQETQYF.

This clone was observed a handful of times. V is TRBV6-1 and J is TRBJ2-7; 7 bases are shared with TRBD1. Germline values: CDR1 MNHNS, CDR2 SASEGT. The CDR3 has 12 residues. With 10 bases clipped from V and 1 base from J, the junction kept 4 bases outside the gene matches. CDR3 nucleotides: TGTGCCACCGCACAGGGGTCCTACGAGCAGTACTTC. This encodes CATAQGSYEQYF.